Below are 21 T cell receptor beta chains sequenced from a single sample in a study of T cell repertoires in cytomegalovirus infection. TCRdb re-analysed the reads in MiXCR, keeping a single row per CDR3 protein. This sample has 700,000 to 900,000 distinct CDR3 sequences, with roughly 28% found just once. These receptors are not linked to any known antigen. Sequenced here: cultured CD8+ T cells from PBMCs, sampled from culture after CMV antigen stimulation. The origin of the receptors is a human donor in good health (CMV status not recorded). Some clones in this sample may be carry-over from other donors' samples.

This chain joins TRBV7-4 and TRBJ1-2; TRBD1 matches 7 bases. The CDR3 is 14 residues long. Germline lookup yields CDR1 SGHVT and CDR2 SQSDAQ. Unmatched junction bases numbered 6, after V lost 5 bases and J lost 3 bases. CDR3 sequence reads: CASSPFDRDYGYTF. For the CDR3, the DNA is TGTGCCAGCAGCCCCTTTGACAGGGACTATGGCTACACCTTC.

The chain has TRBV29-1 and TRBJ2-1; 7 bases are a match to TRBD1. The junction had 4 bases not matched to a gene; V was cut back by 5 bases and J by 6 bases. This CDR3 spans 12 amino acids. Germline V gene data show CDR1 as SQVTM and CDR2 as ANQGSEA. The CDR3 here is CSVHRDSNEQFF. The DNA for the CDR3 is TGCAGCGTTCACCGGGACAGCAATGAGCAGTTCTTC.

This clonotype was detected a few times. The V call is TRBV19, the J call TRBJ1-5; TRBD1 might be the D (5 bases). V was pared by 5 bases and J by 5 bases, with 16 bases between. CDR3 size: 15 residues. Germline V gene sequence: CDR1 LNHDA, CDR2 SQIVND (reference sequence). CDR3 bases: TGTGCCAGTAGTCTGGGGACGGATGATTATCAGCCCCAGCATTTT. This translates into CASSLGTDDYQPQHF.

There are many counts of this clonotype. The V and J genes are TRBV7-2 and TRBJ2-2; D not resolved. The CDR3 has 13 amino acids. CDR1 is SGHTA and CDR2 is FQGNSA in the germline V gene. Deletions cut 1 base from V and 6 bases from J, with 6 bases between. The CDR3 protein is CASSLGFAGELFF. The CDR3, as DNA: TGTGCCAGCAGCTTAGGATTCGCCGGGGAGCTGTTTTTT.

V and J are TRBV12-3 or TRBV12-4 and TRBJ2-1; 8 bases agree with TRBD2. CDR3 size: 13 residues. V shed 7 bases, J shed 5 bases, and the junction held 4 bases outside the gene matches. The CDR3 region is CASTSTSDNEQFF. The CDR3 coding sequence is TGTGCCAGCACCTCGACTAGCGACAATGAGCAGTTCTTC.

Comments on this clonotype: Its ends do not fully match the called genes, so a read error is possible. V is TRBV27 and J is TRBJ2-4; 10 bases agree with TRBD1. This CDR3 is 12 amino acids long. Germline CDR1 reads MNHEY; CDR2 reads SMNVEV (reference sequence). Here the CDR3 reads CASSRTGGVKSF. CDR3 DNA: TGTGCCAGCAGCCGGACAGGGGGAGTGAAGTCCTTC.

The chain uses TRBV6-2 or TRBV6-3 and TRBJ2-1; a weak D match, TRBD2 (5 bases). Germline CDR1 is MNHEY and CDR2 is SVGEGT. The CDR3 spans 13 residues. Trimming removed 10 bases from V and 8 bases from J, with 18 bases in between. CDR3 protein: CATLGVGLDEQFF. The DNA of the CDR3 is TGTGCCACCCTCGGGGTAGGGTTGGATGAGCAGTTCTTC.

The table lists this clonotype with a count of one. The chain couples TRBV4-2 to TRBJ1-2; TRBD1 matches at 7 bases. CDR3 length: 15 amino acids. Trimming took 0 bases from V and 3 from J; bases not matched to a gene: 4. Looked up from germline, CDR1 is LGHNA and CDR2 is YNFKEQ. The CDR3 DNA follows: TGTGCCAGCAGCCAAGAGCAGGGGGTCTACTATGGCTACACCTTC. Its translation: CASSQEQGVYYGYTF.

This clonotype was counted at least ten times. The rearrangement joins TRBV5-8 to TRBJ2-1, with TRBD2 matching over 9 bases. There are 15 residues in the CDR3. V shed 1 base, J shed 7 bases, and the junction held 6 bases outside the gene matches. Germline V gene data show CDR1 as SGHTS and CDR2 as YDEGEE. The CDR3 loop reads CASSLMASGINEQFF. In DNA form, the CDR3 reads TGTGCCAGCAGCTTGATGGCTAGCGGGATTAATGAGCAGTTCTTC.

The CDR3 region has the DNA TGTGCCAGCAGCCCTGATGAAGAAGAGTATGGCTACACCTTC. Amino acid sequence: CASSPDEEEYGYTF. The chain recombines TRBV7-9 with TRBJ1-2; D unresolved. The V end was cut by 5 bases, the J end by 5 bases, with 15 bases between. Looked up from germline, CDR1 is SEHNR and CDR2 is FQNEAQ (reference sequence). The CDR3 runs to 14 residues.

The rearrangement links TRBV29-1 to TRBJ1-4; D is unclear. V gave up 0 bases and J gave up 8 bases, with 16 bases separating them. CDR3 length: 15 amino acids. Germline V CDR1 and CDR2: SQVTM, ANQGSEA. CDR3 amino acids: CSVEDQRPRREKLFF. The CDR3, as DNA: TGCAGCGTTGAAGATCAAAGACCCAGGAGGGAAAAACTGTTTTTT.

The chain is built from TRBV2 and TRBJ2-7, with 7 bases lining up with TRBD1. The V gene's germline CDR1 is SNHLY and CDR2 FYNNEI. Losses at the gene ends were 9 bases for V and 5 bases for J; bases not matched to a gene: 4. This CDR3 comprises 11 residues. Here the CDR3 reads CARKTGDEQYF. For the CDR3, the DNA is TGTGCCAGGAAAACAGGGGACGAGCAGTACTTC.

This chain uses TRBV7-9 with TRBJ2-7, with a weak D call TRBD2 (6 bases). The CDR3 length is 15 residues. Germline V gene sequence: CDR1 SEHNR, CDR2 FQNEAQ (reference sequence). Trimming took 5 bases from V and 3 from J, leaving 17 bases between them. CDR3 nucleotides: TGTGCCAGCAGCGGGTCACCGGGACTGATCTACGAGCAGTACTTC. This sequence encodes CASSGSPGLIYEQYF.

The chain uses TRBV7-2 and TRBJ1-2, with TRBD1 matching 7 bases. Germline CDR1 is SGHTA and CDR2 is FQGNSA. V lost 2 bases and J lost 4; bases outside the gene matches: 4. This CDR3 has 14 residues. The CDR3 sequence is CASSLPGQVYGYTF. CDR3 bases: TGTGCCAGCAGCTTACCCGGACAGGTCTATGGCTACACCTTC.

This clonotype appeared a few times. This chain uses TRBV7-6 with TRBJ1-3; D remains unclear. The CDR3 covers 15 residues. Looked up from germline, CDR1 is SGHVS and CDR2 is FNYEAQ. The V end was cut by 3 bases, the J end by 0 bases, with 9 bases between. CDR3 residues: CASSFSPGSGNTIYF. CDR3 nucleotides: TGTGCCAGCAGCTTTTCGCCCGGCTCTGGAAACACCATATATTTT. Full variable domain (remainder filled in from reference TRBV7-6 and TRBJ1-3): GAGVSQSPRYKVTKRGQDVALRCDPISGHVSLYWYRQALGQGPEFLTYFNYEAQQDKSGLPNDRFSAERPEGSISTLTIQRTEQRDSAMYRCASSFSPGSGNTIYFGEGSWLTVV.

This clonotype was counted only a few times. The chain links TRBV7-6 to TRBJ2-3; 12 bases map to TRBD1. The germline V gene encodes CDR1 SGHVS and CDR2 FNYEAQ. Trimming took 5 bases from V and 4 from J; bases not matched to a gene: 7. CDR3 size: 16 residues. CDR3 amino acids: CASSHGTGGKADTQYF. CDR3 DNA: TGTGCCAGCAGCCACGGGACAGGGGGCAAGGCAGATACGCAGTATTTT.

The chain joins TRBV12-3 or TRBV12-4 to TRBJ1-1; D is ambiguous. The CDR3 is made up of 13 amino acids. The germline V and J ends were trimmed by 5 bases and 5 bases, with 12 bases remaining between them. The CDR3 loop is CASSPGWQTEAFF. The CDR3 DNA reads TGTGCCAGCAGTCCCGGGTGGCAGACTGAAGCTTTCTTT.

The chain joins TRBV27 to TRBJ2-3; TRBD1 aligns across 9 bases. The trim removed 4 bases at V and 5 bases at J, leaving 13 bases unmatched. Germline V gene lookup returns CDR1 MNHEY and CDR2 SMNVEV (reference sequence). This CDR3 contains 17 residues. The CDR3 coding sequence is TGTGCCAGCAGTTCCCCGACAGGGGGGACGTTCAAAGATACGCAGTATTTT. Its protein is CASSSPTGGTFKDTQYF.

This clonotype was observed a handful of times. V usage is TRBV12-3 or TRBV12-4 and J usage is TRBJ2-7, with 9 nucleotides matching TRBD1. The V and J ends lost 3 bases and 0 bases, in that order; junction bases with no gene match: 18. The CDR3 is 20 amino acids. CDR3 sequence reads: CASSFIKETTRDRDSYEQYV. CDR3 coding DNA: TGTGCCAGCAGTTTTATAAAGGAGACCACCCGGGACAGGGACTCCTACGAGCAGTACGTC.

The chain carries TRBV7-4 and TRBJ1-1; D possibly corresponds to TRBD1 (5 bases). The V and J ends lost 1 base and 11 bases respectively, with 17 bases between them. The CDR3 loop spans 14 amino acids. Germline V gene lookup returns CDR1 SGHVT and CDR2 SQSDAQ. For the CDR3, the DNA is TGTGCCAGCAGCTTAGAAACCCGGACACTAAGGGCTTTCTTT. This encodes CASSLETRTLRAFF.

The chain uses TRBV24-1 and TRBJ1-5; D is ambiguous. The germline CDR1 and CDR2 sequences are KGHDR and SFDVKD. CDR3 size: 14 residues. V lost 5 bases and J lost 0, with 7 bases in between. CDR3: CATSALGSNQPQHF. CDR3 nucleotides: TGTGCCACCAGTGCGTTGGGTAGCAATCAGCCCCAGCATTTT.